The TCR beta chain under discussion was sequenced for a study of blood T cells in healthy people across ages. Findings and limits, study-wide: As naive T cell percentage varied, TCR beta diversity correlated strongly with it.

As for this clonotype: The antigen is undetermined.

A second PCR, run for about 7 to 11 cycles, used a sample-barcoded 5' primer plus a J-beta primer mix. TCRdb redid the calling of the 5' RACE reads with MiXCR, one entry per CDR3 protein. The sample includes some 880,000 distinct CDR3 sequences, roughly 34% of them seen just once. This CDR3 comprises 14 residues. Trimming took off 2 bases at V and 8 bases at J, with 13 bases between the two ends. CDR1 is GTSNPN, CDR2 SVGIG, per germline (reference sequence). The chain employs TRBV30 and TRBJ1-6, with a tentative D call TRBD1 (5 bases). Sequencing was done on a sample of blood. The TCR originated in a man younger than 35 in good health. The CDR3 region has the DNA TGTGCCTGGAGTCCCCCCTTACAGGATTCACCCCTCCACTTT. This encodes CAWSPPLQDSPLHF.